Below, 5 T cell receptor beta chains from the same sample are listed, as sequenced in a study of CD8 T cells in ankylosing spondylitis. TCRdb re-called the 5' RACE reads with MiXCR, one entry per CDR3 protein. The table includes some 270,000 distinct CDR3 sequences, more than 25% detected once. The material sequenced was blood, either unsorted or a sorted T cell fraction (not recorded which). The receptors here all came from a male donor with ankylosing spondylitis or in good health (not recorded which).

As concerns this clonotype: A junction boundary mismatches the germline segment, possibly from a read error. This rearrangement joins TRBV20-1 to TRBJ2-6; D possibly matches TRBD1 or TRBD2 (5 bases each). Per the germline V gene, CDR1 is DFQATT and CDR2 is SNEGSKA (reference sequence). This CDR3 region has 16 residues. CDR3 sequence reads: CSAREFGNSGANGLTF. The CDR3 bases are TGCAGTGCTAGAGAGTTCGGGAACTCTGGGGCCAACGGCCTGACTTTC.

This clonotype was counted ten times or more. J is TRBJ2-3 and V is TRBV20-1, with D possibly matching TRBD2 (7 bases). The V end lost 6 bases, the J end lost 2 bases, and 21 bases lay between the germline ends. CDR3 length: 16 amino acids. The germline V gene encodes CDR1 DFQATT and CDR2 SNEGSKA (reference sequence). CDR3 sequence (DNA): TGCAGTGCCGCTCCTTGGGGGGGGGCGATCACAGATACGCAGTATTTT. This encodes CSAAPWGGAITDTQYF.

This clonotype was observed a handful of times. The CDR3, as DNA: TGTGCCAGCAGTCTACCCGGGACAGGGAAAAGGGGCACAGATACGCAGTATTTT. It codes for CASSLPGTGKRGTDTQYF. The chain joins TRBV6-4 to TRBJ2-3; 9 positions agree with TRBD1. Germline-derived CDR1 and CDR2 are MRHNA and SNTAGT. V was pared by 5 bases and J by 1 base, with 13 bases of the junction left unmatched. The CDR3 runs 18 residues.

Regarding this clonotype: This sequence may be a read error, since a much larger clone differs from it by one base. The chain employs TRBV29-1 and TRBJ1-2; 7 nucleotides line up with TRBD1. The junction had 5 bases not matched to a gene; V was cut back by 3 bases and J by 4 bases. This CDR3 comprises 13 residues. From germline, CDR1 is SQVTM and CDR2 ANQGSEA. Written as DNA, the CDR3 is TGCAGCGTTGAGACAGGGTCGGCCTATGGCTACACCTTC. Translating it yields CSVETGSAYGYTF.

There are a few counts of this clonotype. The CDR3: CASSFRMPRWEQYF. Here the CDR3 DNA reads TGTGCCAGCAGTTTTCGAATGCCGCGGTGGGAGCAGTACTTC. J is TRBJ2-7 and V is TRBV12-3 or TRBV12-4; D remains unclear. V lost 3 bases and J 7 bases, leaving 16 bases between the germline ends. This CDR3 is 14 amino acids long.